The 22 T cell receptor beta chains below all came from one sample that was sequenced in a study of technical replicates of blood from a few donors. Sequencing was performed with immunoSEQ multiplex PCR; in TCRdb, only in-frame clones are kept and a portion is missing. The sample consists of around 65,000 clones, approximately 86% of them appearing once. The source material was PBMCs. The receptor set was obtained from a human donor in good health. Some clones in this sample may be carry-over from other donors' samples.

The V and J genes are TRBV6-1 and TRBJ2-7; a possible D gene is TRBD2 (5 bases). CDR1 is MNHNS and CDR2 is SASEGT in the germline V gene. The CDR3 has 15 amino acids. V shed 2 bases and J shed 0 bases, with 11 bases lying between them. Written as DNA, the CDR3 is TGTGCCAGCAGTGAACAGAGCGGTAGCTCCTACGAGCAGTACTTC. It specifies CASSEQSGSSYEQYF.

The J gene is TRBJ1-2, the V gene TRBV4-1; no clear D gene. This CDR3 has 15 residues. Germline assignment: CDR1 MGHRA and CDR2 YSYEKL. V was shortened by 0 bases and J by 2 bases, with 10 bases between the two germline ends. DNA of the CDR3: TGCGCCAGCAGCCAAGAACGTGGCAGGAACTATGGCTACACCTTC. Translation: CASSQERGRNYGYTF.

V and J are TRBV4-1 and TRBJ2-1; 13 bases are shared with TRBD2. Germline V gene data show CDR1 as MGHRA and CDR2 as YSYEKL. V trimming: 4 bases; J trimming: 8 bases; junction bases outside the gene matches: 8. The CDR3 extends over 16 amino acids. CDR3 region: CASSRGTSGMTHEQFF. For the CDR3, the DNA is TGCGCCAGCAGCCGCGGGACTAGCGGGATGACGCATGAGCAGTTCTTC.

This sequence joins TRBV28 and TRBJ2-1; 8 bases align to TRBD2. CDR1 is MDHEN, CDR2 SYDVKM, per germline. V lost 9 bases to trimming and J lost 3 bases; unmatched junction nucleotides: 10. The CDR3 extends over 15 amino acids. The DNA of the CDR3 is TGTGCCAGTCAACTAGCGGACGCCCTCTACAATGAGCAGTTCTTC. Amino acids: CASQLADALYNEQFF. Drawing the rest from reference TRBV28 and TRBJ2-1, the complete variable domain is DVKVTQSSRYLVKRTGEKVFLECVQDMDHENMFWYRQDPGLGLRLIYFSYDVKMKEKGDIPEGYSVSREKKERFSLILESASTNQTSMYLCASQLADALYNEQFFGPGTRLTVL.

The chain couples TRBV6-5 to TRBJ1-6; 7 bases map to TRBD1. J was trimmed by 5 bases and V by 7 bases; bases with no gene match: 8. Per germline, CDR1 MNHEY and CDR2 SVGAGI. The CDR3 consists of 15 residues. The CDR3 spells CASTALRGDNSPLHF. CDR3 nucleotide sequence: TGTGCCAGCACCGCGCTCAGGGGGGATAATTCACCCCTCCACTTT.

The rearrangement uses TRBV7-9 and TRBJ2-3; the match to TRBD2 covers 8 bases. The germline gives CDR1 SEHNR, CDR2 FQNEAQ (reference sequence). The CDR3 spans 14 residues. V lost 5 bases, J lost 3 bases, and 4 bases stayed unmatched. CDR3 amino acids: CASSRGGSTDTQYF. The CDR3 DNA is TGTGCCAGCAGCCGGGGGGGTTCGACAGATACGCAGTATTTT.

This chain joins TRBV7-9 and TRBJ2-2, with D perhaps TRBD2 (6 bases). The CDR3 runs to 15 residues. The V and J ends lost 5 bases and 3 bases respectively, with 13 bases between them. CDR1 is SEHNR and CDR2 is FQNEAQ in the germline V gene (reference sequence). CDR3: CASSRGTPYTGELFF. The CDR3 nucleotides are TGTGCCAGCAGCCGCGGGACTCCGTACACCGGGGAGCTGTTTTTT.

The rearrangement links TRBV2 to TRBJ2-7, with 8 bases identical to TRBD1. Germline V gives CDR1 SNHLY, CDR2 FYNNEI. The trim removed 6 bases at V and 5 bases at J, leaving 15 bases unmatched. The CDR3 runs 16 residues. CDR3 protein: CASSPGQGLFANEQYF. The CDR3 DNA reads TGTGCCAGCAGCCCCGGACAGGGCCTCTTCGCCAACGAGCAGTACTTC.

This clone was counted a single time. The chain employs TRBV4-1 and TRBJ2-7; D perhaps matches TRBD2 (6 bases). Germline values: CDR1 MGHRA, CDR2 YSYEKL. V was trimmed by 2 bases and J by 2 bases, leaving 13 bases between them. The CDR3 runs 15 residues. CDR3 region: CASSQISGDPYEQYF. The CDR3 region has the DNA TGCGCCAGCAGCCAAATCTCGGGGGATCCCTACGAGCAGTACTTC.

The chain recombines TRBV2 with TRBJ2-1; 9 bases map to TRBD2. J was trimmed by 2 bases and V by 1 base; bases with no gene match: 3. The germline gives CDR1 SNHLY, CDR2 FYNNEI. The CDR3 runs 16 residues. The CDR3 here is CASSEVKRGAYNEQFF. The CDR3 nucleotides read TGTGCCAGCAGTGAAGTGAAGCGGGGGGCCTACAATGAGCAGTTCTTC.

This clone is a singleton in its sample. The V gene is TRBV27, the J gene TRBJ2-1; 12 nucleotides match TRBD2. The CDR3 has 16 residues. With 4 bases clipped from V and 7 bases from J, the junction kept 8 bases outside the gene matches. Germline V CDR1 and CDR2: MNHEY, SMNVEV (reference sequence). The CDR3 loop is CASSWDSSGGANEQFF. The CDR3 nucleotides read TGTGCCAGCAGTTGGGATTCTAGCGGGGGGGCAAATGAGCAGTTCTTC.

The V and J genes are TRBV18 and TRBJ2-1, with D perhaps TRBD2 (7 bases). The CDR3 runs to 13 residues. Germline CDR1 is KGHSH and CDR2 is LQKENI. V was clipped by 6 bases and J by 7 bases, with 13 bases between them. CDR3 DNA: TGTGCCAGCTCCCCCGGGGGGCTTAATGAGCAGTTCTTC. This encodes CASSPGGLNEQFF.

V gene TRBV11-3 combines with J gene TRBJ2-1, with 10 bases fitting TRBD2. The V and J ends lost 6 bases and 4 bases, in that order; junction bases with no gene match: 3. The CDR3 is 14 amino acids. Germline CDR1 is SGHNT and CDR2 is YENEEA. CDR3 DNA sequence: TGTGCCAGCAGTGGAGCGGGAGGGTACAATGAGCAGTTCTTC. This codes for CASSGAGGYNEQFF.

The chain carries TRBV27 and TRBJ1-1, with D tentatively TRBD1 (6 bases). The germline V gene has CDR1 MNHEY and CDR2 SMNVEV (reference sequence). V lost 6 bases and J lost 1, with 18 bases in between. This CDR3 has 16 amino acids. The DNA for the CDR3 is TGTGCCAGCAGGCCATACGGGGGGGCGCGGAACACTGAAGCTTTCTTT. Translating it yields CASRPYGGARNTEAFF.

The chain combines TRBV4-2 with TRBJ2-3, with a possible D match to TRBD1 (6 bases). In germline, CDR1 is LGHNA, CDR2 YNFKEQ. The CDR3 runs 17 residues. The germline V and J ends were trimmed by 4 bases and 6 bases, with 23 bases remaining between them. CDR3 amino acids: CASSLQGGVVSSDTQYF. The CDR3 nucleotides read TGTGCCAGCAGCCTACAAGGGGGTGTAGTTTCGTCGGATACGCAGTATTTT.

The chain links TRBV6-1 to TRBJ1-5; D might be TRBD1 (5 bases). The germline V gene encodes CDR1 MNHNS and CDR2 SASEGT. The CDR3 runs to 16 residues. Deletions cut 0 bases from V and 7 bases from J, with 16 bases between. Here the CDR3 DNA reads TGTGCCAGCAGTGAAGCGCCTGGGTGGGGCCTCCAGCCCCAGCATTTT. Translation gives CASSEAPGWGLQPQHF.

This CDR3 is CASSLVSGGYQETQYF. The CDR3 nucleotides are TGTGCCAGCAGCTTAGTTAGCGGGGGGTACCAAGAGACCCAGTACTTC. The J gene is TRBJ2-5, the V gene TRBV11-2; TRBD2 matches at 10 bases. V gave up 1 base and J gave up 0 bases; unmatched junction bases: 2. From germline, CDR1 is SGHAT and CDR2 FQNNGV. This CDR3 spans 16 amino acids.

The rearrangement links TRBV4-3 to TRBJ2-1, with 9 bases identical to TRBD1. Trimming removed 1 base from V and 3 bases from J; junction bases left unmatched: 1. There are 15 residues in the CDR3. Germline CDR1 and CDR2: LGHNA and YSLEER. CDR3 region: CASSQAGQGYNEQFF. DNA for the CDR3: TGCGCCAGCAGCCAAGCGGGACAGGGCTACAATGAGCAGTTCTTC.

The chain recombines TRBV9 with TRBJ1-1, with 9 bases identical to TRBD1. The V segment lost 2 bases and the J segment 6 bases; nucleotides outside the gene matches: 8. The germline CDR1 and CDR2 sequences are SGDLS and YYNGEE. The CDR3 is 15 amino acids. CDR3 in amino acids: CASSVRTGVFAEAFF. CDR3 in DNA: TGTGCCAGCAGCGTCAGGACAGGGGTTTTCGCTGAAGCTTTCTTT.

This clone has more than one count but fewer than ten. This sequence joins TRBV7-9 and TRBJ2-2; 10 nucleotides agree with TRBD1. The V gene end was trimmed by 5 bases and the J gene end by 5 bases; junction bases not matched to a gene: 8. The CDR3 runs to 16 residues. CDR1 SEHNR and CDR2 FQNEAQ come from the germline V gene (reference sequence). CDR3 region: CASSPGTGVRTGELFF. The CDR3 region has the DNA TGTGCCAGCAGCCCGGGGACAGGGGTTCGGACCGGGGAGCTGTTTTTT.

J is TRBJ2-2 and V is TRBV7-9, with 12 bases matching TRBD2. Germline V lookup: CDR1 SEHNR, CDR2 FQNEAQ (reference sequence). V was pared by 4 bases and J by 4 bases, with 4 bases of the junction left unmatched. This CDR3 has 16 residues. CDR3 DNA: TGTGCCAGCAGCTCTCTAGCGGGAGGGCCCACCGGGGAGCTGTTTTTT. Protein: CASSSLAGGPTGELFF.

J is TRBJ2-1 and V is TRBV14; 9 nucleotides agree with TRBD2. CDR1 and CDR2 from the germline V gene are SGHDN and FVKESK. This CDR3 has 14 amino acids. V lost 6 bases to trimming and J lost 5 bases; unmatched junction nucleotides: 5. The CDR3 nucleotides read TGTGCCAGCAGTACCACTAGCGGGCACAATGAGCAGTTCTTC. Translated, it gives CASSTTSGHNEQFF.